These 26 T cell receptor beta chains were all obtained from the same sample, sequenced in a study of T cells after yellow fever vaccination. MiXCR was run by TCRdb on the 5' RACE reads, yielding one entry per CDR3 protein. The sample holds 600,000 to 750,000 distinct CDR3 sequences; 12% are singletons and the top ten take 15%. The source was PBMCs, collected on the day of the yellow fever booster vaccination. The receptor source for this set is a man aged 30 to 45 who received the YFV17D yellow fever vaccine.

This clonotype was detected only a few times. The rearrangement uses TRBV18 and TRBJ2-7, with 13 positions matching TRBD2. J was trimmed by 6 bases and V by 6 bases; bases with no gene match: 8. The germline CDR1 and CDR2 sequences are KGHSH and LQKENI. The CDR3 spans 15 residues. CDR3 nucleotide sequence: TGTGCCAGCTCCCTTGGGACTAGCGGGAAGGGCGAGCAGTACTTC. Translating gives CASSLGTSGKGEQYF.

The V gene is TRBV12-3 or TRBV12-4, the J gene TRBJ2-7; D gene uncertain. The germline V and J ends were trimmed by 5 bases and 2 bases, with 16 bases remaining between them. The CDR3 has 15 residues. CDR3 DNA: TGTGCCAGCAGTCCCGGTGGGCAGGCTACCTACGAGCAGTACTTC. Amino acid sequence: CASSPGGQATYEQYF.

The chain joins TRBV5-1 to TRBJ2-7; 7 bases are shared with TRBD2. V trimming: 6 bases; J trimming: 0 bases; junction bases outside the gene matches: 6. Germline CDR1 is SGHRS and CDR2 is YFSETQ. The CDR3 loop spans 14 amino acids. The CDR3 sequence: CASTSSGLSYEQYF. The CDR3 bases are TGCGCCAGCACCTCTAGCGGACTCTCCTACGAGCAGTACTTC.

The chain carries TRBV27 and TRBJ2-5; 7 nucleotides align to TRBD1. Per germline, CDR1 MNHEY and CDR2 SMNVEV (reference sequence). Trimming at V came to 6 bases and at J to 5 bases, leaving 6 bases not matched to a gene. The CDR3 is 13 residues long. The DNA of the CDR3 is TGTGCCAGCAGGAGGACAGGTTACGAGACCCAGTACTTC. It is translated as CASRRTGYETQYF.

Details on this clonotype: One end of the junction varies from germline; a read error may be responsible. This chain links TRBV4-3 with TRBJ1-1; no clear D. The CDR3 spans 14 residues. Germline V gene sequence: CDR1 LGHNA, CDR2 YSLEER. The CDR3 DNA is TGCGCCATCAGCCAAGTCGGCAGGAACACTGAAGCTTTCTTT. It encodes CAISQVGRNTEAFF.

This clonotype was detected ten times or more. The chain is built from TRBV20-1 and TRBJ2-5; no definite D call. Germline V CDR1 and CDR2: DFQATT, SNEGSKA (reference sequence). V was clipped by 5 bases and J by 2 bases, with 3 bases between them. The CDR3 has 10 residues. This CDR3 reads CSARQETQYF. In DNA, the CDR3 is TGCAGTGCTCGACAAGAGACCCAGTACTTC.

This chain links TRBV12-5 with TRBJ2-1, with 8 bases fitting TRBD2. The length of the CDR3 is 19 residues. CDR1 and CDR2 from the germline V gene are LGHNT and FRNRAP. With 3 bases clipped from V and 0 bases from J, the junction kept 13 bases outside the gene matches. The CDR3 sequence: CASGFALERELSSYNEQFF. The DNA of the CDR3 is TGTGCTAGTGGTTTCGCCCTGGAGCGGGAGCTGAGCTCCTACAATGAGCAGTTCTTC.

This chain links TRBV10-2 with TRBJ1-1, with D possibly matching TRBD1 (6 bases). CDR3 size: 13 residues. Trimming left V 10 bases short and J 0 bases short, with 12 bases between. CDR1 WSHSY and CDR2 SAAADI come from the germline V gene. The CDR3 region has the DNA TGCGCCACCAGGGACACCATGAACACTGAAGCTTTCTTT. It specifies CATRDTMNTEAFF.

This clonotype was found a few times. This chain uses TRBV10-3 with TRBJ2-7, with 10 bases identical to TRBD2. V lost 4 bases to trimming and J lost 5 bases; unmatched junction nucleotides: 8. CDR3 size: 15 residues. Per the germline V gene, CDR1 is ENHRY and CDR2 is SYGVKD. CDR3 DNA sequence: TGTGCCATCAGTGGGAGCGGGAGGGAGGGGAACGAGCAGTACTTC. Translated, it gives CAISGSGREGNEQYF.

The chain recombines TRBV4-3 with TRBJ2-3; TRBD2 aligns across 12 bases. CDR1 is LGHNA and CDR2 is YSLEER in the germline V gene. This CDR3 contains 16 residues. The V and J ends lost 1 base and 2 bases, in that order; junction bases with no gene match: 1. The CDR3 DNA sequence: TGCGCCAGCAGCCAAGGGACTAGCGGGATCACAGATACGCAGTATTTT. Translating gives CASSQGTSGITDTQYF.

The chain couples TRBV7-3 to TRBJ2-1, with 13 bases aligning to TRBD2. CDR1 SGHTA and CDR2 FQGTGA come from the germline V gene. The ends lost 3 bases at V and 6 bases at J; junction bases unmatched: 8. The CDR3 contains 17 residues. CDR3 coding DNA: TGTGCCAGCAGCTTCACTAGCGGGAGGGCCATGCGCAATGAGCAGTTCTTC. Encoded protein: CASSFTSGRAMRNEQFF.

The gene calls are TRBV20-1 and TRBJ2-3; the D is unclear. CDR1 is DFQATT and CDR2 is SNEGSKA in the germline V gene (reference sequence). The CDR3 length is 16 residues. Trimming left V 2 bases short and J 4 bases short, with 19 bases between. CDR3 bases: TGCAGTGCTAGACTCCGGGTACGCAAGCTTTCAGATACGCAGTATTTT. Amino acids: CSARLRVRKLSDTQYF.

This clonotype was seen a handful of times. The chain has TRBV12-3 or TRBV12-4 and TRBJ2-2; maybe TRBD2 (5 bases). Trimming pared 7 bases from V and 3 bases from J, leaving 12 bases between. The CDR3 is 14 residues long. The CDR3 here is CASTSGMDTGELFF. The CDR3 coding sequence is TGTGCCAGCACATCGGGGATGGACACCGGGGAGCTGTTTTTT.

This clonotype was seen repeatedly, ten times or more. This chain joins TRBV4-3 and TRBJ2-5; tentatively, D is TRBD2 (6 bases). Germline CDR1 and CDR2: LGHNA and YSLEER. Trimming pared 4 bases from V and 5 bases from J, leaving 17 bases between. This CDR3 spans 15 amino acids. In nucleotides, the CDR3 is TGCGCCAGCAGCCCCGGGACTCCCGGAGGGGAGACCCAGTACTTC. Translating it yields CASSPGTPGGETQYF.

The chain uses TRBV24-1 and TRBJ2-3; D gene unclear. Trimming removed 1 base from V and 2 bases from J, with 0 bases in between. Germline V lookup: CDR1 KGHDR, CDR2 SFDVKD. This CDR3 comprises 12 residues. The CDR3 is CATSDFTDTQYF. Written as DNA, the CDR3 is TGTGCCACCAGTGATTTCACAGATACGCAGTATTTT.

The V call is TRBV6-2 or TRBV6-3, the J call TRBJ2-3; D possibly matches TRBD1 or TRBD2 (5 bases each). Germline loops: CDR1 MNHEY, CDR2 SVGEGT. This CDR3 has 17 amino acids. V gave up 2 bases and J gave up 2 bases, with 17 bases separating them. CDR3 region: CASSYLYFGDHTDTQYF. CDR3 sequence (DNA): TGTGCCAGCAGTTACCTTTATTTTGGGGACCACACAGATACGCAGTATTTT.

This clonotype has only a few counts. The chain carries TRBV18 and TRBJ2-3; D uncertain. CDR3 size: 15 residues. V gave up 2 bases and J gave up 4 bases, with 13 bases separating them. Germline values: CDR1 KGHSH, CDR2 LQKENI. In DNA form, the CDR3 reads TGTGCCAGCTCACCAAGTAACAGATCTCCAGATACGCAGTATTTT. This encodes CASSPSNRSPDTQYF.

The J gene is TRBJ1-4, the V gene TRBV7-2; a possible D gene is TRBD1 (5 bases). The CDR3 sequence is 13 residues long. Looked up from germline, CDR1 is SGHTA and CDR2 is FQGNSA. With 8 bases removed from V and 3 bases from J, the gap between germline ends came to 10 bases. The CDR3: CASGGGANEKLFF. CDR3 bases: TGTGCCAGCGGCGGGGGAGCTAATGAAAAACTGTTTTTT.

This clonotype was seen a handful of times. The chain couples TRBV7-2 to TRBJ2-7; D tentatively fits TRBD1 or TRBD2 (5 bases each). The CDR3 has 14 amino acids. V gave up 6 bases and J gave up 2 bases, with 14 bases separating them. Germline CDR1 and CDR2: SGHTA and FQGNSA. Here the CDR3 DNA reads TGTGCCAGCAGGTTCCGGGACCATACCTACGAGCAGTACTTC. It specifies CASRFRDHTYEQYF. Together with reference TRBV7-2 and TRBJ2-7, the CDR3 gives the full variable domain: GAGVSQSPSNKVTEKGKDVELRCDPISGHTALYWYRQSLGQGLEFLIYFQGNSAPDKSGLPSDRFSAERTGGSVSTLTIQRTQQEDSAVYLCASRFRDHTYEQYFGPGTRLTVT.

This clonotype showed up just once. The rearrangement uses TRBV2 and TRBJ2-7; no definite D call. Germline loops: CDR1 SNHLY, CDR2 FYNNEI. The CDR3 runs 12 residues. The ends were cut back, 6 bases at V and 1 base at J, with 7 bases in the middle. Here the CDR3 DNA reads TGTGCCAGCAGGGCGGTATCCTACGAGCAGTACTTC. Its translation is CASRAVSYEQYF.

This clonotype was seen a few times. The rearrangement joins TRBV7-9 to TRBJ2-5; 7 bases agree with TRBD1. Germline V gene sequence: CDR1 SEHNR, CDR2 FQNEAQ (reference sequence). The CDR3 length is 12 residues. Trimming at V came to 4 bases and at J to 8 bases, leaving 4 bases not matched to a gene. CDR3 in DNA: TGTGCCAGCAGCTCCAGACAGGGAACCCAGTACTTC. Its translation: CASSSRQGTQYF.

CDR3 DNA sequence: TGTGCCAGCAGCCGGCCCGGGACACCTTCCTACGAGCAGTACTTC. Translation: CASSRPGTPSYEQYF. The chain combines TRBV14 with TRBJ2-7; D is perhaps TRBD1 (6 bases). This CDR3 spans 15 amino acids. The V end was cut by 4 bases, the J end by 1 base, with 14 bases between. Germline-derived CDR1 and CDR2 are SGHDN and FVKESK. The variable domain in full, completed from reference TRBV14 and TRBJ2-7, reads EAGVTQFPSHSVIEKGQTVTLRCDPISGHDNLYWYRRVMGKEIKFLLHFVKESKQDESGMPNNRFLAERTGGTYSTLKVQPAELEDSGVYFCASSRPGTPSYEQYFGPGTRLTVT.

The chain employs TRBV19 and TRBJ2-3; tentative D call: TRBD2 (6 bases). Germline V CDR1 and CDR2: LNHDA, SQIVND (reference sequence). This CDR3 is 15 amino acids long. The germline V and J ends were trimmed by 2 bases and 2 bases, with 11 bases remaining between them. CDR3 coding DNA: TGTGCCAGTAGTATACCCGGCGGGAACACAGATACGCAGTATTTT. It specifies CASSIPGGNTDTQYF.

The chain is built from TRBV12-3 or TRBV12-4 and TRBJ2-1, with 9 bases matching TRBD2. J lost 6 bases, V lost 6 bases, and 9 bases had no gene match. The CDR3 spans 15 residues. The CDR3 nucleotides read TGTGCCAGCAGCTGGGGGGCGGGACTAGCCAATGAGCAGTTCTTC. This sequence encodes CASSWGAGLANEQFF.

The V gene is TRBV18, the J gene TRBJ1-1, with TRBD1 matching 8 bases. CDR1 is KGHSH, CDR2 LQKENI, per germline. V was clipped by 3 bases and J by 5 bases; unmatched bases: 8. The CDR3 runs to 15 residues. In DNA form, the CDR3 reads TGTGCCAGCTCACCCGGACCGGGACAGGAGACTGAAGCTTTCTTT. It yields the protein CASSPGPGQETEAFF.

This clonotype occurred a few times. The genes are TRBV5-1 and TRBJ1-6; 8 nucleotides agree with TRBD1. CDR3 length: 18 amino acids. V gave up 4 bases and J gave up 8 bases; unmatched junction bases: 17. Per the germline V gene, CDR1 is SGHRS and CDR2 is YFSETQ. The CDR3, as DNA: TGCGCCAGCAGCCTCCGCACGGGACTGGACAGGGTTGATTCACCCCTCCACTTT. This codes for CASSLRTGLDRVDSPLHF.